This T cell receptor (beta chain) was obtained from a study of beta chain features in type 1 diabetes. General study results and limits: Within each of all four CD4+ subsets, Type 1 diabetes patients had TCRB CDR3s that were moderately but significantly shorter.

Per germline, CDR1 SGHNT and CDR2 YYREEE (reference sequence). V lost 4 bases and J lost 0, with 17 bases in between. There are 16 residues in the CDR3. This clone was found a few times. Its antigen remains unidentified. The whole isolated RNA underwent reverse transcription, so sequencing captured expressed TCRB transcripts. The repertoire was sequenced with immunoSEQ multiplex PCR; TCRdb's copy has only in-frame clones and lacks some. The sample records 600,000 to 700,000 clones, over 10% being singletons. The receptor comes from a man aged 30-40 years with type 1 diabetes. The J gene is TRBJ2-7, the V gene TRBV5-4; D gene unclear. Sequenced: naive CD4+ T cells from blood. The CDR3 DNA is TGTGCCAGCAGCCCCGGTTCGACAAAGAGCTCCTACGAGCAGTACTTC. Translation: CASSPGSTKSSYEQYF.